This T cell receptor beta chain comes out of a study of T cell responses to AZD1222 COVID-19 vaccine. The study, taken as a whole, reports: Two AZD1222 doses significantly raised spike-specific TCR breadth and depth over controls. It should be noted that donors were predominantly white British and more often female, and clonal diversity was possibly underestimated. Spike-wide coverage was observed for vaccine-associated CD4 TCRs, with dominant responses at 160-218 and 743-854.

In its sample, this clone was seen once. Its target is unknown. Trimming pared 2 bases from V and 1 base from J, leaving 9 bases between. The CDR3 is 15 residues long. Germline CDR1 is SGHRS and CDR2 is YFSETQ. This table comes from immunoSEQ multiplex PCR, and its TCRdb copy is limited to in-frame clones, with some not included. This table has more than 140,000 clones, 70% to 90% appearing once. This clonotype originated in an adult in good health. The V call is TRBV5-1, the J call TRBJ1-4; D gene uncertain. The sequences come from peripheral blood, collected on day 0 of MenACWY control vaccination. CDR3 residues: CASSLRGVTNEKLFF. The CDR3 DNA sequence: TGCGCCAGCAGCTTAAGAGGAGTAACTAATGAAAAACTGTTTTTT. Full variable domain (missing parts from reference TRBV5-1 and TRBJ1-4): KAGVTQTPRYLIKTRGQQVTLSCSPISGHRSVSWYQQTPGQGLQFLFEYFSETQRNKGNFPGRFSGRQFSNSRSEMNVSTLELGDSALYLCASSLRGVTNEKLFFGSGTQLSVL.